This is a list of T cell receptor beta chains from one sample in a study of human T cells and chemical hapten exposure. From the RACE reads, TCRdb called clonotypes with MiXCR, one entry per CDR3 protein. The sample includes 250,000 to 300,000 distinct CDR3 sequences, approximately 7.5% seen only once; the top ten take 1.2%. Material: whole blood, obtained in connection with sensitization to the hapten diphenylcyclopropenone (DPC). These receptors were collected from a man aged 18 to 35 with alopecia areata. Some clones in this sample may be carry-over from other donors' samples. CDR3s include the opening cysteine and the closing phenylalanine or tryptophan. A D gene is named only where the DNA matches it firmly. The size of a clone is reported for some rows only, either as once, few or many, or as a class for expanded clones.

CDR3nt	CDR3aa	d_gene	v_gene	j_gene	abundance
TGTGCCAGCAGTTACGGGGACCGGGACATGCGTGGCTACACCTTC	CASSYGDRDMRGYTF	NA	TRBV6-2/TRBV6-3	TRBJ1-2	few
TGTGCCAGCAGCTATTCACAGTACAATTCACCCCTCCACTTT	CASSYSQYNSPLHF	NA	TRBV6-5	TRBJ1-6	NA
TGTGCCAGCAGCTTCCGACGCGGGCGGGGATTCACAGATACGCAGTATTTT	CASSFRRGRGFTDTQYF	NA	TRBV7-2	TRBJ2-3	many
TGTGCCAGCAGCTTAGCGAGGGTTTCCACCGGGGAGCTGTTTTTT	CASSLARVSTGELFF	NA	TRBV7-2	TRBJ2-2	few
TGTGCCAGCAGTCCACCCTGGGACGGACGAGCCTACGAGCAGTACTTC	CASSPPWDGRAYEQYF	NA	TRBV28	TRBJ2-7	few
TGTGCCAGCAGTTACTCAGGACAGGGGATCCGGGAGCTGTTTTTT	CASSYSGQGIRELFF	TRBD1	TRBV6-5	TRBJ2-2	few
TGTGCCACCAGTGACCCTGCATCGCCCCGGCACTATGGCTACACCTTC	CATSDPASPRHYGYTF	NA	TRBV24-1	TRBJ1-2	many
TGCGCCAGCAGCCAAGAGGAAGGACGGGTGGGCGATCAGCCCCAGCATTTT	CASSQEEGRVGDQPQHF	NA	TRBV4-1	TRBJ1-5	many
TGTGCCAGCAGTTTCGGTCGACATAATGAAAAACTGTTTTTT	CASSFGRHNEKLFF	NA	TRBV12-3/TRBV12-4	TRBJ1-4	many
TGCAGCGTTGAAGACATGGAATACAGGGTTCTCACCTTC	CSVEDMEYRVLTF	NA	TRBV29-1	TRBJ1-2	NA
TGCGCCAGCAGCCCCTCTACAGGGGACACTGAAGCTTTCTTT	CASSPSTGDTEAFF	TRBD1	TRBV5-1	TRBJ1-1	few
TGTGCCAGCAGCTTTCGGGACAGATACAATGAGCAGTTCTTC	CASSFRDRYNEQFF	TRBD1	TRBV7-8	TRBJ2-1	few
TGCGCCAGCAGCTTGGATACTAGCGGGGCTGATGAGCAGTTCTTC	CASSLDTSGADEQFF	TRBD2	TRBV5-1	TRBJ2-1	few
TGCGCCAGCAGCCAAAAAGAGGCGTATGAGCAGTTCTTC	CASSQKEAYEQFF	NA	TRBV4-3	TRBJ2-1	NA
TGCGCCAGCAGCACGAGGACAGGTGGATTAGGAAAACTGTTTTTT	CASSTRTGGLGKLFF	TRBD1	TRBV5-1	TRBJ1-4	many
TGCGCCAGCAGCCAAGGTGACGGGGGCTGGGGCTACACCTTC	CASSQGDGGWGYTF	NA	TRBV4-3	TRBJ1-2	NA
TGTGCCAGCAGTTCCCCAGCTAACTATGGCTACACCTTC	CASSSPANYGYTF	NA	TRBV28	TRBJ1-2	many
TGCAGTGCTAGCCTAGGGGACAATGGCTACACCTTC	CSASLGDNGYTF	NA	TRBV20-1	TRBJ1-2	few
TGTGCCAGCAGCTTAATCTCCGCGGGGGAGCAGTACTTC	CASSLISAGEQYF	NA	TRBV7-2	TRBJ2-7	few
TGTGCCAGCAGCGTAGTAGAAGGGTTCTACACCACAGATACGCAGTATTTT	CASSVVEGFYTTDTQYF	NA	TRBV9	TRBJ2-3	NA
TGTGCCAGCAGGTGGGACAGGCTGGCATGGGCCCAGTACTTC	CASRWDRLAWAQYF	TRBD1	TRBV6-2/TRBV6-3	TRBJ2-5	NA
TGTGCCATCAGTAAAGGGGACGGCACGGAGCAGTACTTC	CAISKGDGTEQYF	NA	TRBV10-3	TRBJ2-7	NA
TGCGCCAGCAGCGCCGGACTAGCGGGGGCCCAAGAGACCCAGTACTTC	CASSAGLAGAQETQYF	TRBD2	TRBV5-1	TRBJ2-5	NA
TGCAGTGCCCCGACTGCTGGGGCCAACGTCCTGACTTTC	CSAPTAGANVLTF	NA	TRBV20-1	TRBJ2-6	few
TGTGCCAGCAGCTTAGGGTTAGCAAATGAGCAGTTCTTC	CASSLGLANEQFF	NA	TRBV11-2	TRBJ2-1	NA
TGCGCCAGCAGCCAAGACCCTAGCGGAAGCACAGATACGCAGTATTTT	CASSQDPSGSTDTQYF	TRBD2	TRBV4-3	TRBJ2-3	NA
TGTGCCAGCCCTTCTACTAGCGAACTTTCCTACAATGAGCAGTTCTTC	CASPSTSELSYNEQFF	TRBD2	TRBV2	TRBJ2-1	many
TGTGCCAGCAGTCCACAGGGTAGGATCAATTCACCCCTCCACTTT	CASSPQGRINSPLHF	NA	TRBV27	TRBJ1-6	few
TGTGCCAGCAGCTTAAACGGGGGCCGGGACACCGGGGAGCTGTTTTTT	CASSLNGGRDTGELFF	NA	TRBV7-3	TRBJ2-2	NA
TGCGCCAGCAGCCCCCATGGACAGTCTGGCTACGAGCAGTACTTC	CASSPHGQSGYEQYF	NA	TRBV5-1	TRBJ2-7	NA
TGTGCCAGCAGTTACAGAGGGACTAGCGGAAACAATGAGCAGTTCTTC	CASSYRGTSGNNEQFF	TRBD2	TRBV6-6	TRBJ2-1	NA